This entry is about one T cell receptor beta chain. Trimming removed 3 bases from V and 0 bases from J, with 8 bases in between. The CDR3 totals 15 residues. Germline V gene lookup returns CDR1 LNHNV and CDR2 YYDKDF (reference sequence). The data stem from a study of beta chain features in type 1 diabetes. Donors contributed one heparinised blood draw apiece, averaging about 120 mL. Sorted populations all exceeded 98% purity. The sequenced template was cDNA made from the entire isolated RNA. Deep immunoSEQ sequencing covered naive, central memory and regulatory T cell samples. Profiling relied on immunoSEQ multiplex PCR, and the TCRdb table lists in-frame clones only, not all of them. The table records 500,000 to 700,000 clones, around 15% of them present only once.

The V call is TRBV15, the J call TRBJ1-4, with a tentative D call TRBD1 (5 bases). Sequenced: naive CD4+ T cells from blood. This sequence originates from a young man in good health. CDR3 in amino acids: CATSSLQATNEKLFF. The CDR3 DNA reads TGTGCCACCAGCAGCCTACAGGCAACTAATGAAAAACTGTTTTTT.